The clone carrying this T cell receptor (beta chain) was recorded a few times. RNA transcripts served as the template for amplifying TCR beta CDR3 regions. Researchers ran a first-round RT-PCR on the TCR CDR3 using the HTBI primer set. Using its own MiXCR run on the multiplex PCR reads, TCRdb lists one record per CDR3 protein. Among approximately 600,000 distinct CDR3 sequences listed, approximately 14% were seen once. This entry belongs to a study of T cells in Graves' hyperthyroidism and ophthalmopathy. Trimming removed 3 bases from V and 8 bases from J, with 16 bases in between. This CDR3 region has 15 residues. Per germline, CDR1 SGHTA and CDR2 FQGTGA.

This receptor was identified in a woman aged 25 to 45 with Graves' hyperthyroidism that later progressed to Graves' ophthalmopathy. The sample consisted of blood. This chain connects TRBV7-3 to TRBJ2-2; D may be TRBD1 or TRBD2 (5 bases each). This CDR3 reads CASSFGADLSGELFF. The CDR3 nucleotides are TGTGCCAGCAGCTTCGGGGCGGATTTGTCGGGGGAGCTGTTTTTT.